The present TCR beta chain was sequenced within a study of blood T cell repertoires in COVID-19. Under the authors' procedure: The authors estimated nucleated cell counts from reference gene primer amplification. Libraries were prepared by immunoSEQ multiplex PCR; TCRdb keeps only in-frame clonotypes and omits some of them. V, J and clone size reflect that table, while D and trimming were determined from the DNA. The table lists 250,000 or so clones, about 83% of them singletons. The sequence was obtained from a young man who had recovered from COVID-19. Sequenced input: peripheral blood.

The CDR3 bases are TGTGCCAGCACCCCCCGGGGAACCGGGGAGCTGTTTTTT. Its protein product is CASTPRGTGELFF. The chain combines TRBV11-2 with TRBJ2-2, with D perhaps TRBD2 (5 bases). The CDR3 contains 13 residues. In germline, CDR1 is SGHAT, CDR2 FQNNGV. The V end lost 7 bases, the J end lost 5 bases, and 11 bases lay between the germline ends.